The subject of this entry is one T cell receptor beta chain. Its antigen is still unknown. Nothing much larger sits one base from this clone, and base qualities are not available. The CDR3 numbers 15 residues from cysteine through phenylalanine. Only CDR3 DNA remains: 45 bases, in frame from the first base. The V and J ends are trimmed by 3 bases and 0 bases, leaving 10 bases between them. From the germline V gene, CDR1 is SGHDT and CDR2 is YYEEEE. The sample belongs to a study of T cell changes during pregnancy in multiple sclerosis (dated by TCRdb to 2018 to 2020). With regard to the full study: The study looked at changes in the T cell repertoire across pregnancy in women with multiple sclerosis.

The library was made by the immunoSEQ multiplex PCR assay. TCRdb retrieved this table from immuneACCESS and kept in-frame rearrangements only. Not all clones are present; in checked studies, unresolved V genes account for under half, and no reason is known for the remainder. In all, the sample holds 50,000 to 60,000 clones, and over 80% of those were seen once. The ten largest clones take up 0.58% of the sample. The receptor chain draws on TRBV5-6 and TRBJ2-1, and the D gene may be TRBD1, 5 bases matching. The input for sequencing was CD4+ T cells from peripheral blood mononuclear cells, taken in the first trimester of pregnancy. The receptor was derived from a female donor with multiple sclerosis, enrolled in a pregnancy study. At the DNA level, the sequence is TGTGCCAGCAGCTATGACAGAGCCTCCTACAATGAGCAGTTCTTC. Its amino acids are CASSYDRASYNEQFF.